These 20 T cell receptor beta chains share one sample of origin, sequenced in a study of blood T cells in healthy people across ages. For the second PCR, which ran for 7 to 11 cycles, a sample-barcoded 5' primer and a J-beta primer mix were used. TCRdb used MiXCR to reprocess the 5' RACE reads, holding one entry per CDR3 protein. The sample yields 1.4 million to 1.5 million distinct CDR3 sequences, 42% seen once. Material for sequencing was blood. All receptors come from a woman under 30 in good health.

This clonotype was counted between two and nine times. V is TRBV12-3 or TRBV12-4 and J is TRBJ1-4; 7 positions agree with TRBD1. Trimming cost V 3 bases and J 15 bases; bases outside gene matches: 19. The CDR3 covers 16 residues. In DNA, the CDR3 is TGTGCCAGCAGTTTCCTGGCGGGGACAGCCCGCGGTCCGATGTTTTTT. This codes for CASSFLAGTARGPMFF.

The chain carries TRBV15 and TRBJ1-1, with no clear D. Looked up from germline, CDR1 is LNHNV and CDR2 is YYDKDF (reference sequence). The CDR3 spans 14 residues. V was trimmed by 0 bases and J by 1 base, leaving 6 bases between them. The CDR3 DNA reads TGTGCCACCAGCAGAGATGGCGAGAACACTGAAGCTTTCTTT. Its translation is CATSRDGENTEAFF. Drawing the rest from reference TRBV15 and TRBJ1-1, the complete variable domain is DAMVIQNPRYQVTQFGKPVTLSCSQTLNHNVMYWYQQKSSQAPKLLFHYYDKDFNNEADTPDNFQSRRPNTSFCFLDIRSPGLGDTAMYLCATSRDGENTEAFFGQGTRLTVV.

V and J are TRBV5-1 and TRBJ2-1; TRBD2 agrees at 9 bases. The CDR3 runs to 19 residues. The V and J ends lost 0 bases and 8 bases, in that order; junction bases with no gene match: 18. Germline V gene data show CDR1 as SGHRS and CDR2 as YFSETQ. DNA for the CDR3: TGCGCCAGCAGCTTGGGGCTAGCGGGACCTCTAGTTACTGGGGATGAGCAGTTCTTC. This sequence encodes CASSLGLAGPLVTGDEQFF.

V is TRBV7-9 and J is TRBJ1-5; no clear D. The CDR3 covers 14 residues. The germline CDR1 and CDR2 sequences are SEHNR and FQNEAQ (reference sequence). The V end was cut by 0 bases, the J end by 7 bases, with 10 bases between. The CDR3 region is CASSLARSGQPQHF. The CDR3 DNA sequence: TGTGCCAGCAGCTTAGCGCGGTCGGGCCAGCCCCAGCATTTT.

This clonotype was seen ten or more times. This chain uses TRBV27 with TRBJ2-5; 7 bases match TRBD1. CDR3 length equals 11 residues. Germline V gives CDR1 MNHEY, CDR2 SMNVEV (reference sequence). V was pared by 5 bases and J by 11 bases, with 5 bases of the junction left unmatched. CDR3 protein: CASSPTGEQYF. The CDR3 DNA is TGTGCCAGCAGTCCTACAGGGGAGCAGTACTTC.

Here the CDR3 DNA reads TGTGCCAGCAGCCTAATGGAGGATGGCTACACCTTC. Residues: CASSLMEDGYTF. V usage is TRBV7-2 and J usage is TRBJ1-2, with unresolved D. The CDR3 totals 12 residues. Per germline, CDR1 SGHTA and CDR2 FQGNSA. Deletions cut 5 bases from V and 6 bases from J, with 10 bases between.

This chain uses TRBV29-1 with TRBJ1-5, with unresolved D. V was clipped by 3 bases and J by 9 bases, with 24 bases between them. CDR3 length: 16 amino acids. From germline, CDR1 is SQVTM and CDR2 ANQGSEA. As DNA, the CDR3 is TGCAGCGTTGACCGACCACCAAAAGGGAATCCTCGGCCCCAGCATTTT. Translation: CSVDRPPKGNPRPQHF.

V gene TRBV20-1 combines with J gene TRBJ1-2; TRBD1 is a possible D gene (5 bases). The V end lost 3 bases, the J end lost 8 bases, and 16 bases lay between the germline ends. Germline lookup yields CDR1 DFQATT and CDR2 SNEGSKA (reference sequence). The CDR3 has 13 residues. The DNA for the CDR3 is TGCAGTGCTAGGGGTGGGACCGCGCAAGGCTACACCTTC. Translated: CSARGGTAQGYTF.

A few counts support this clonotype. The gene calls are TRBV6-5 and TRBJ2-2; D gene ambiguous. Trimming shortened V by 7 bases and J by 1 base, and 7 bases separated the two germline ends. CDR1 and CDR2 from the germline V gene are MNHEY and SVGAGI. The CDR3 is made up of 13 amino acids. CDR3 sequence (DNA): TGTGCCAGCACCCAGCGGAACACCGGGGAGCTGTTTTTT. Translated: CASTQRNTGELFF.

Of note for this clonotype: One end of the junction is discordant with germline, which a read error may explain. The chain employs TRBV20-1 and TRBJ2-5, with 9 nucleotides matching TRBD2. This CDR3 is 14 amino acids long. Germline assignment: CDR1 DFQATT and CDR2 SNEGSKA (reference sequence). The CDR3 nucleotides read TGCAGTGCTAGAGGAGCTAGCGGGAAAGAGTCCCAGTACTTC. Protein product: CSARGASGKESQYF.

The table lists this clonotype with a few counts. CDR3 loop: CASSSLPSIPNEQFF. DNA of the CDR3: TGTGCCAGCAGCTCCCTCCCGTCTATTCCCAATGAGCAGTTCTTC. The V gene is TRBV11-2, the J gene TRBJ2-1; no reliable D call. CDR1 and CDR2 (germline): SGHAT, FQNNGV. V lost 4 bases, J lost 6 bases, and 16 bases lay in between. The CDR3 has 15 amino acids.

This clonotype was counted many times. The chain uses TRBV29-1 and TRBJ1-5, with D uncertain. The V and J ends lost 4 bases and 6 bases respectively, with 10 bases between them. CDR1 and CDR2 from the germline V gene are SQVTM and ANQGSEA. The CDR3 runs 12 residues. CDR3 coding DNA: TGCAGCGTTGCCAATTCAGGTCAGCCCCAGCATTTT. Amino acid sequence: CSVANSGQPQHF.

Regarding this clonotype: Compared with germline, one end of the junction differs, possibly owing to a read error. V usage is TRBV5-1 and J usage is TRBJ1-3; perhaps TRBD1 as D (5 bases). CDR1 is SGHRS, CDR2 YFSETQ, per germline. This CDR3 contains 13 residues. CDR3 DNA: TGCGCCAGCAGTTTGGGGCTGGGAAACACCATATATTTT. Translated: CASSLGLGNTIYF.

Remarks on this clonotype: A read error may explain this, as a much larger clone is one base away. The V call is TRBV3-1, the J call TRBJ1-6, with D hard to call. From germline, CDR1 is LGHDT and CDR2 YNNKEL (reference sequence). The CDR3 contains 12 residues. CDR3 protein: CASSQGSGLVYF. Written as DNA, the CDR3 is TGTGCCAGCAGCCAAGGGTCCGGCCTTGTCTACTTT.

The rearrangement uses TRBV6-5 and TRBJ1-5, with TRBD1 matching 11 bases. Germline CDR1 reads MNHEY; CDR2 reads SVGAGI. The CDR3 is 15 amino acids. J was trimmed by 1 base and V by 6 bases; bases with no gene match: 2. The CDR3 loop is CASRGQGVSNQPQHF. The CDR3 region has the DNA TGTGCCAGCAGGGGACAGGGGGTAAGCAATCAGCCCCAGCATTTT.

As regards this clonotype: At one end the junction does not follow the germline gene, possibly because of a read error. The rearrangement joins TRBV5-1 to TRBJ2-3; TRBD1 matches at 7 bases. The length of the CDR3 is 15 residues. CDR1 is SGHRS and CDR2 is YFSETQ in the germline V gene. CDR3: CTSHQAGGFTDTQYF. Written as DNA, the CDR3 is TGCACCAGTCACCAGGCAGGGGGATTCACAGATACGCAGTATTTT.

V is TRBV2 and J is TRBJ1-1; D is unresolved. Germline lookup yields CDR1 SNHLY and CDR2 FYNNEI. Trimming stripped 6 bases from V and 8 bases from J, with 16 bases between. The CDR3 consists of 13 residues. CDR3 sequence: CASSPQMGFEAFF. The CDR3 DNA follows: TGTGCCAGCAGCCCACAGATGGGATTCGAAGCTTTCTTT.

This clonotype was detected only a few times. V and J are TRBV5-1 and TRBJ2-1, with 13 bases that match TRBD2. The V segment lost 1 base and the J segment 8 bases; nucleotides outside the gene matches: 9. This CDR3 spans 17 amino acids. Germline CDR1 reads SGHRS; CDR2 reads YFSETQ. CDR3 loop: CASSLTPRTSGSDEQFF. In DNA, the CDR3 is TGCGCCAGCAGCTTGACCCCCAGGACTAGCGGGAGCGATGAGCAGTTCTTC.

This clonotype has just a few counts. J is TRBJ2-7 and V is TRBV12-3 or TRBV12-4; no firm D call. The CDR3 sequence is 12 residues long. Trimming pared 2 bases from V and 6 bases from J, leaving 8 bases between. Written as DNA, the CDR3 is TGTGCCAGCAGTTTAATCCCCAGCGAGCAGTACTTC. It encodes CASSLIPSEQYF.

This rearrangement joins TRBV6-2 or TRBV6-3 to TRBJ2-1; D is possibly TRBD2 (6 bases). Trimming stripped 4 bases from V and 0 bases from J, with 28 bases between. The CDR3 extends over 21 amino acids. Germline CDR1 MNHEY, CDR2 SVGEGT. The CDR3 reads CASSFLQGASVKRSSYNEQFF. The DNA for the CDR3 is TGTGCCAGCAGTTTTCTCCAGGGTGCTAGCGTGAAACGAAGCTCCTACAATGAGCAGTTCTTC.